This entry lists 32 T cell receptor beta chains sequenced from one sample in a study of cytomegalovirus exposure and HLA in healthy donors. A multiplex PCR was run with 60 Vbeta primers and 13 Jbeta primers. Assay used: immunoSEQ multiplex PCR; TCRdb lists only in-frame clones, some missing. The sample shows about 120,000 clones, approximately 80% of them seen only once. The sample comprised PBMCs. Every receptor here comes from a man in his fifties in good health and CMV-seropositive.

The chain couples TRBV5-1 to TRBJ1-3; TRBD1 agrees at 11 bases. This CDR3 has 14 residues. With V trimmed by 4 bases and J by 8 bases, 5 bases remained unmatched. The germline V gene encodes CDR1 SGHRS and CDR2 YFSETQ. CDR3 sequence (DNA): TGCGCCAGCAGCACCGGACAGGGGGCAGACACCATATATTTT. Amino acids: CASSTGQGADTIYF.

This clone was seen a single time. The junction shows a germline mismatch at one end, possibly a read error. V is TRBV7-8 and J is TRBJ1-1; D may be TRBD1 (5 bases). This CDR3 comprises 14 residues. Germline V gives CDR1 SGHVS, CDR2 FQNEAQ. The CDR3 nucleotides read TGTGCCAGCATCTTAATCCAGGGTGGAACTGAAGCTTTCTTT. It is translated as CASILIQGGTEAFF. Together with reference TRBV7-8 and TRBJ1-1, the CDR3 gives the full variable domain: GAGVSQSPRYKVAKRGQDVALRCDPISGHVSLFWYQQALGQGPEFLTYFQNEAQLDKSGLPSDRFFAERPEGSVSTLKIQRTQQEDSAVYLCASILIQGGTEAFFGQGTRLTVV.

The chain uses TRBV19 and TRBJ2-7; D is perhaps TRBD2 (5 bases). Germline V gene data show CDR1 as LNHDA and CDR2 as SQIVND (reference sequence). Deletions cut 10 bases from V and 1 base from J, with 20 bases between. The CDR3 covers 15 residues. The CDR3 nucleotides read TGTGCCACCACCCGGACGGGGATACTTTCCTACGAGCAGTACTTC. It encodes CATTRTGILSYEQYF.

The V call is TRBV19, the J call TRBJ1-1; no clear D. This CDR3 region has 15 residues. The germline gives CDR1 LNHDA, CDR2 SQIVND (reference sequence). V dropped 1 base and J dropped 4 bases, with 13 bases sitting between them. The CDR3 loop reads CASSIGTTAPTEAFF. The CDR3 nucleotides read TGTGCCAGTAGTATAGGGACTACTGCTCCCACTGAAGCTTTCTTT.

DNA of the CDR3: TGCGCCAGCAGTTCGGACAGGATACTAGGGCCCGGGGAGCTGTTTTTT. Protein sequence: CASSSDRILGPGELFF. The chain employs TRBV5-1 and TRBJ2-2; 7 nucleotides line up with TRBD1. Germline values: CDR1 SGHRS, CDR2 YFSETQ. V lost 5 bases and J lost 6; bases outside the gene matches: 13. This CDR3 comprises 16 residues. Combining the CDR3 with reference TRBV5-1 and TRBJ2-2 gives the whole variable domain KAGVTQTPRYLIKTRGQQVTLSCSPISGHRSVSWYQQTPGQGLQFLFEYFSETQRNKGNFPGRFSGRQFSNSRSEMNVSTLELGDSALYLCASSSDRILGPGELFFGEGSRLTVL.

The chain carries TRBV5-1 and TRBJ2-5; tentative D call: TRBD1 (5 bases). Germline loops: CDR1 SGHRS, CDR2 YFSETQ. This CDR3 comprises 13 residues. V shed 3 bases and J shed 5 bases, with 11 bases lying between them. In nucleotides, the CDR3 is TGCGCCAGCAGCTCGGACACCCTGGAGACCCAGTACTTC. Translation gives CASSSDTLETQYF.

V usage is TRBV10-1 and J usage is TRBJ2-1; 7 bases are shared with TRBD2. Trimming removed 0 bases from V and 8 bases from J; junction bases left unmatched: 10. The CDR3 is 16 amino acids. Germline lookup yields CDR1 WNHNN and CDR2 SYGVQD (reference sequence). In DNA, the CDR3 is TGCGCCAGCAGTGAGTCAGGCGGGAGTCGCCTGGATGAGCAGTTCTTC. It specifies CASSESGGSRLDEQFF.

The gene calls are TRBV7-2 and TRBJ2-5; TRBD2 might be the D (6 bases). This CDR3 spans 17 amino acids. V was trimmed by 1 base and J by 2 bases, leaving 17 bases between them. Germline loops: CDR1 SGHTA, CDR2 FQGNSA. CDR3 in amino acids: CASSLGGVGAGQETQYF. The CDR3 region has the DNA TGTGCCAGCAGCTTAGGGGGAGTAGGGGCGGGGCAAGAGACCCAGTACTTC. Complete variable domain (other parts from reference TRBV7-2 and TRBJ2-5): GAGVSQSPSNKVTEKGKDVELRCDPISGHTALYWYRQSLGQGLEFLIYFQGNSAPDKSGLPSDRFSAERTGGSVSTLTIQRTQQEDSAVYLCASSLGGVGAGQETQYFGPGTRLLVL.

The chain employs TRBV6-5 and TRBJ1-1; 9 bases are shared with TRBD1. The ends lost 5 bases at V and 7 bases at J; junction bases unmatched: 5. Germline V gene lookup returns CDR1 MNHEY and CDR2 SVGAGI. The CDR3 has 13 amino acids. CDR3: CASSRTGAIEAFF. CDR3 nucleotide sequence: TGTGCCAGCAGTCGGACAGGGGCTATTGAAGCTTTCTTT.

The rearrangement uses TRBV11-2 and TRBJ2-7, with no clear D. V was cut by 7 bases and J by 8 bases, with 18 bases left in between. CDR1 is SGHAT and CDR2 is FQNNGV in the germline V gene. This CDR3 has 13 residues. CDR3 sequence reads: CASTTWASRKQYF. CDR3 coding DNA: TGTGCCAGCACCACGTGGGCCTCTCGAAAGCAGTACTTC.

This chain uses TRBV30 with TRBJ1-5; 8 nucleotides agree with TRBD1. J was trimmed by 2 bases and V by 2 bases; bases with no gene match: 11. CDR3 length: 17 residues. The germline V gene encodes CDR1 GTSNPN and CDR2 SVGIG (reference sequence). CDR3 amino acids: CAWSYYYGQGGNQPQHF. CDR3 DNA: TGTGCCTGGAGTTATTATTACGGACAGGGAGGCAATCAGCCCCAGCATTTT.

This rearrangement joins TRBV19 to TRBJ1-2; D is possibly TRBD1 (6 bases). V lost 6 bases and J 2 bases, leaving 10 bases between the germline ends. The CDR3 extends over 13 amino acids. The germline CDR1 and CDR2 sequences are LNHDA and SQIVND (reference sequence). The CDR3 loop is CASRAGENYGYTF. CDR3 nucleotides: TGTGCCAGTAGAGCAGGGGAAAACTATGGCTACACCTTC.

The chain carries TRBV19 and TRBJ1-2; 7 bases are a match to TRBD1. The V and J ends lost 0 bases and 4 bases, in that order; junction bases with no gene match: 5. Germline values: CDR1 LNHDA, CDR2 SQIVND (reference sequence). The CDR3 extends over 15 amino acids. The CDR3, as DNA: TGTGCCAGTAGTATAGATCGGGGACAGACCTATGGCTACACCTTC. Translated: CASSIDRGQTYGYTF.

In its sample, this clone is medium-sized (0.01 to 0.1%). The J gene is TRBJ1-1, the V gene TRBV4-1, with D tentatively TRBD1 (5 bases). Between the trimmed V and J ends, which lost 4 bases and 4 bases, there was a span of 19 bases. The length of the CDR3 is 16 residues. In germline, CDR1 is MGHRA, CDR2 YSYEKL. CDR3 region: CASSPYIDSPSTEAFF. The CDR3 DNA follows: TGCGCCAGCAGCCCCTACATAGACAGCCCTTCCACTGAAGCTTTCTTT.

V gene TRBV6-4 combines with J gene TRBJ1-2; TRBD1 might be the D (6 bases). Trimming left V 0 bases short and J 6 bases short, with 14 bases between. The CDR3 totals 15 residues. Germline V gene sequence: CDR1 MRHNA, CDR2 SNTAGT. The CDR3 spells CASSDSGTNIDGYTF. For the CDR3, the DNA is TGTGCCAGCAGTGACTCCGGGACAAATATTGATGGCTACACCTTC.

The rearrangement links TRBV4-3 to TRBJ2-6; D is possibly TRBD2 (5 bases). V lost 5 bases, J lost 2 bases, and 13 bases lay in between. Germline values: CDR1 LGHNA, CDR2 YSLEER. This CDR3 contains 16 residues. The CDR3 sequence is CASSMISAAGANVLTF. For the CDR3, the DNA is TGCGCCAGCAGCATGATTAGCGCCGCTGGGGCCAACGTCCTGACTTTC.

V is TRBV7-2 and J is TRBJ2-5; 7 positions agree with TRBD2. The J call may be wrong; the DNA end is better matched by TRBJ2-7. CDR1 SGHTA and CDR2 FQGNSA come from the germline V gene. This CDR3 is 16 amino acids long. CDR3 nucleotide sequence: TGTGCCAGCAGCCCGCCTCGGCAAGCGGGACTTAACGAGCAGTACTTC. Its protein is CASSPPRQAGLNEQYF.

The chain combines TRBV19 with TRBJ1-2, with 7 nucleotides matching TRBD1. With V trimmed by 5 bases and J by 7 bases, 4 bases remained unmatched. Germline V gene sequence: CDR1 LNHDA, CDR2 SQIVND (reference sequence). The CDR3 is made up of 12 amino acids. Written as DNA, the CDR3 is TGTGCCAGTAGTCGGGACAGACTTGGCTACACCTTC. Protein sequence: CASSRDRLGYTF.

The V gene is TRBV7-9, the J gene TRBJ2-7; 8 bases map to TRBD2. The J segment lost 3 bases and the V segment lost 4 bases, leaving 11 bases of the junction unmatched. This CDR3 is built from 16 residues. Per germline, CDR1 SEHNR and CDR2 FQNEAQ (reference sequence). The CDR3 reads CASSSQNSGIYYEQYF. CDR3 in DNA: TGTGCCAGCAGCTCACAAAATAGCGGGATATACTACGAGCAGTACTTC.

The chain links TRBV19 to TRBJ1-1; the match to TRBD1 covers 12 bases. This CDR3 is 16 amino acids long. The V gene end was trimmed by 5 bases and the J gene end by 5 bases; junction bases not matched to a gene: 9. The germline CDR1 and CDR2 sequences are LNHDA and SQIVND (reference sequence). The CDR3 nucleotides read TGTGCCAGTAGTTTTCTGGGACAGGGGGCTGTTACTGAAGCTTTCTTT. It specifies CASSFLGQGAVTEAFF.

The V call is TRBV18, the J call TRBJ1-2, with D tentatively TRBD1 (6 bases). Trimming stripped 3 bases from V and 2 bases from J, with 7 bases between. The germline V gene has CDR1 KGHSH and CDR2 LQKENI. The CDR3 extends over 13 amino acids. In DNA form, the CDR3 reads TGTGCCAGCTCACCGGACAGAAACTATGGCTACACCTTC. Translated: CASSPDRNYGYTF.

V gene TRBV5-6 combines with J gene TRBJ2-7; 9 bases map to TRBD1. The CDR3 extends over 14 amino acids. Per germline, CDR1 SGHDT and CDR2 YYEEEE. V was pared by 4 bases and J by 1 base, with 3 bases of the junction left unmatched. Here the CDR3 DNA reads TGTGCCAGCAGCACGACAGGGGGTTCCTACGAGCAGTACTTC. Protein product: CASSTTGGSYEQYF.

The chain links TRBV9 to TRBJ2-3; TRBD1 aligns across 8 bases. CDR1 and CDR2 (germline): SGDLS, YYNGEE. Unmatched junction bases numbered 12, after V lost 1 base and J lost 2 bases. The CDR3 is 18 amino acids. The CDR3 reads CASSVSHDRGDSTDTQYF. The CDR3 DNA is TGTGCCAGCAGCGTATCCCACGACAGGGGAGATTCCACAGATACGCAGTATTTT.

This chain joins TRBV19 and TRBJ1-1; D possibly corresponds to TRBD1 (6 bases). The CDR3 spans 15 residues. With 3 bases removed from V and 0 bases from J, the gap between germline ends came to 11 bases. Germline-derived CDR1 and CDR2 are LNHDA and SQIVND (reference sequence). In DNA, the CDR3 is TGTGCCAGTAGTATCAACAGGGCCATGAACACTGAAGCTTTCTTT. This translates into CASSINRAMNTEAFF.

The rearrangement uses TRBV7-2 and TRBJ1-5; no reliable D call. Germline-derived CDR1 and CDR2 are SGHTA and FQGNSA. The V end lost 4 bases, the J end lost 4 bases, and 11 bases lay between the germline ends. CDR3 length: 14 amino acids. The CDR3 DNA follows: TGTGCCAGCAGCTCCCGAGGGTGGAATCAGCCCCAGCATTTT. This translates into CASSSRGWNQPQHF.

The chain has TRBV29-1 and TRBJ2-5; TRBD1 might be the D (7 bases). V was shortened by 4 bases and J by 5 bases, with 11 bases between the two germline ends. The CDR3 has 12 residues. Germline CDR1 is SQVTM and CDR2 is ANQGSEA. CDR3 coding DNA: TGCAGCGTTGGTCCAGGGGGGGAGACCCAGTACTTC. Translation gives CSVGPGGETQYF.

This rearrangement joins TRBV6-5 to TRBJ2-7; 9 nucleotides agree with TRBD2. This CDR3 is built from 15 residues. Germline V gene data show CDR1 as MNHEY and CDR2 as SVGAGI. V lost 2 bases to trimming and J lost 2 bases; unmatched junction nucleotides: 4. CDR3 DNA sequence: TGTGCCAGCAGTTACAGCGCTAGCGGGGCCTACGAGCAGTACTTC. Translating gives CASSYSASGAYEQYF.

The chain recombines TRBV5-4 with TRBJ1-1; tentative D call: TRBD1 (5 bases). There are 15 residues in the CDR3. Trimming took off 4 bases at V and 1 base at J, with 14 bases between the two ends. The germline V gene encodes CDR1 SGHNT and CDR2 YYREEE (reference sequence). CDR3 sequence (DNA): TGTGCCAGCAGCCAATCTTTGACAGCGAACACTGAAGCTTTCTTT. Translating gives CASSQSLTANTEAFF.

V gene TRBV5-8 combines with J gene TRBJ1-1, with D possibly TRBD1 on 5 matching bases. Germline V gene sequence: CDR1 SGHTS, CDR2 YDEGEE. V was pared by 4 bases and J by 6 bases, with 19 bases between. The CDR3 is 15 residues long. The CDR3 protein is CASSAGGGRVAEAFF. The CDR3 DNA is TGTGCCAGCAGCGCCGGGGGGGGGAGAGTCGCTGAAGCTTTCTTT.

The chain employs TRBV4-1 and TRBJ2-3; TRBD2 matches at 12 bases. The V gene's germline CDR1 is MGHRA and CDR2 YSYEKL. There are 18 residues in the CDR3. With V trimmed by 4 bases and J by 4 bases, 12 bases remained unmatched. The CDR3 protein is CASSRIMTSGSTPDTQYF. The CDR3 nucleotides are TGCGCCAGCAGCCGCATTATGACTAGCGGGAGCACCCCAGATACGCAGTATTTT.

This clone is a singleton in its sample. The chain combines TRBV2 with TRBJ2-3, with D maybe TRBD1 (5 bases). The V end was cut by 2 bases, the J end by 4 bases, with 10 bases between. Germline V gene sequence: CDR1 SNHLY, CDR2 FYNNEI. There are 14 residues in the CDR3. The CDR3 reads CASSERGSPDTQYF. For the CDR3, the DNA is TGTGCCAGCAGTGAAAGGGGCAGCCCAGATACGCAGTATTTT.

This clone was seen just once. This chain joins TRBV7-3 and TRBJ2-1; 8 nucleotides align to TRBD1. The germline V gene encodes CDR1 SGHTA and CDR2 FQGTGA. The trim removed 6 bases at V and 5 bases at J, leaving 6 bases unmatched. The CDR3 consists of 14 residues. The CDR3 loop reads CASSPGTGHNEQFF. CDR3 coding DNA: TGTGCCAGCAGTCCCGGGACAGGTCACAATGAGCAGTTCTTC.